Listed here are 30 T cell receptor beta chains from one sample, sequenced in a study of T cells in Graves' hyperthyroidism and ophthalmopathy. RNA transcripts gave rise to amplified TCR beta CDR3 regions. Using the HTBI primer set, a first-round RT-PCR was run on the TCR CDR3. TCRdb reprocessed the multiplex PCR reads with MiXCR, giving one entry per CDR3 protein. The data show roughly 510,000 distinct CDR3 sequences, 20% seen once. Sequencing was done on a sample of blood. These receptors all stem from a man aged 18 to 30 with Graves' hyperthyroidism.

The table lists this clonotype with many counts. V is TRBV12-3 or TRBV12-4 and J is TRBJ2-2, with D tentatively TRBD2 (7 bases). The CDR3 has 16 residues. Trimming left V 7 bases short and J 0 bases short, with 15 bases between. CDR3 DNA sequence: TGTGCCAGCACCACTGGGGGGGGCACGAACACCGGGGAGCTGTTTTTT. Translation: CASTTGGGTNTGELFF.

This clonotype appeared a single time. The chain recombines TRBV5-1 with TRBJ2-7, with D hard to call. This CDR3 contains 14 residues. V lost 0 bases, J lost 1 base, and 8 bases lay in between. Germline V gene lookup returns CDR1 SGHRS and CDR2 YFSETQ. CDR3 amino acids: CASSLEAHSYEQYF. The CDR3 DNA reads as TGCGCCAGCAGCTTGGAGGCCCATTCCTACGAGCAGTACTTC.

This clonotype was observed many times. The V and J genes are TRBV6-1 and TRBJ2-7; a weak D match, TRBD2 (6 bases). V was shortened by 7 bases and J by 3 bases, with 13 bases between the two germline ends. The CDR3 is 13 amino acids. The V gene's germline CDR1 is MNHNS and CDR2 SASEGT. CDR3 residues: CASIGGSFYEQYF. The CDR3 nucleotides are TGTGCCAGCATTGGGGGGTCGTTCTACGAGCAGTACTTC.

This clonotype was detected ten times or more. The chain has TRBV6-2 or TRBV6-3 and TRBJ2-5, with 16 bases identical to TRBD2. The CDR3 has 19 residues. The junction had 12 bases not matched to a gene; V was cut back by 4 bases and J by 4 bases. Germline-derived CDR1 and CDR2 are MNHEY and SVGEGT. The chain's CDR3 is CASSSAGLAGGSTIETQYF. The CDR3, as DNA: TGTGCCAGCAGTTCAGCGGGACTAGCGGGGGGGTCAACGATAGAGACCCAGTACTTC.

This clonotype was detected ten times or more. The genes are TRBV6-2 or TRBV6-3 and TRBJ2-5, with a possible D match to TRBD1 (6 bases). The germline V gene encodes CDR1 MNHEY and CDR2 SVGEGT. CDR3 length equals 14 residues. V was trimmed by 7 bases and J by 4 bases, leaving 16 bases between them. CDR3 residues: CASTRRGPGETQYF. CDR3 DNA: TGTGCCAGCACCCGCAGGGGCCCCGGAGAGACCCAGTACTTC.

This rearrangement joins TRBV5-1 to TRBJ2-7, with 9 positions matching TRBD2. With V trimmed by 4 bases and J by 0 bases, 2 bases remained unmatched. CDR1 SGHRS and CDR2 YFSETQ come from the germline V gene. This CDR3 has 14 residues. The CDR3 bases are TGCGCCAGCAGCGTTAGCGGGAGCTCCTACGAGCAGTACTTC. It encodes CASSVSGSSYEQYF.

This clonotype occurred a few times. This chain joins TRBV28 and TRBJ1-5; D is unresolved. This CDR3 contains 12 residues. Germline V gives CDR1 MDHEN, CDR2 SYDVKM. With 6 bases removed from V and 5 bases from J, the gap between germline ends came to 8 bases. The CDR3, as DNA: TGTGCCAGCAGCCCTTCCCATCAGCCCCAGCATTTT. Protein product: CASSPSHQPQHF.

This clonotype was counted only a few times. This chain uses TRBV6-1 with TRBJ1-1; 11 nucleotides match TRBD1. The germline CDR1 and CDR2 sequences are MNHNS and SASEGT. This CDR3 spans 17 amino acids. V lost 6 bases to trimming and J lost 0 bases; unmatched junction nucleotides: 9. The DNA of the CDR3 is TGTGCCAGCAGCACCGGGACAGGGGGGTACATGAACACTGAAGCTTTCTTT. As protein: CASSTGTGGYMNTEAFF.

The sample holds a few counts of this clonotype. The CDR3 loop is CASRHTGIGTEAFF. The CDR3 nucleotides read TGTGCCAGCAGACACACAGGGATAGGGACTGAAGCTTTCTTT. The gene calls are TRBV4-2 and TRBJ1-1, with D perhaps matching TRBD1 (6 bases). This CDR3 region has 14 residues. Germline lookup yields CDR1 LGHNA and CDR2 YNFKEQ. V was trimmed by 6 bases and J by 5 bases, leaving 16 bases between them.

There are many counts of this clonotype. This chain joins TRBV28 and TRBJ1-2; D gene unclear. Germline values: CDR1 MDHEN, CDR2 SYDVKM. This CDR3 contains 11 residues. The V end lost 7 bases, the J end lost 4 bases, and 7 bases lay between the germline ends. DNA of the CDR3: TGTGCCAGCAATACCCGCTATGGCTACACCTTC. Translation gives CASNTRYGYTF.

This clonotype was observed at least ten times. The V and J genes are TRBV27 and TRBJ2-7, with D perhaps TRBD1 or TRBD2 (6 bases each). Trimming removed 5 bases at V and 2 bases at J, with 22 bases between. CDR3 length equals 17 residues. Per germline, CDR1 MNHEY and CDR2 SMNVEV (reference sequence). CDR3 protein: CASSPRWGARTPYEQYF. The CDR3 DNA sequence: TGTGCCAGCAGTCCTAGGTGGGGGGCACGTACCCCCTACGAGCAGTACTTC.

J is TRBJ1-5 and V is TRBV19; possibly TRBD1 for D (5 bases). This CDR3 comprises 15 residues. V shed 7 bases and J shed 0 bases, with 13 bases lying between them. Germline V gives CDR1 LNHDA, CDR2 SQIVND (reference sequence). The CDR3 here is CASKGWRNSNQPQHF. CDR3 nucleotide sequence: TGTGCCAGTAAGGGGTGGAGGAATAGCAATCAGCCCCAGCATTTT.

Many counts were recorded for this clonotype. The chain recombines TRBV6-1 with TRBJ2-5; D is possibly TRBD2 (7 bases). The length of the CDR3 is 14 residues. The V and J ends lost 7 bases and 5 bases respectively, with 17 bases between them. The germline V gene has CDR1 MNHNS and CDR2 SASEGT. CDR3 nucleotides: TGTGCCAGCAAGGAGGGGGGGCCAGGGGAGACCCAGTACTTC. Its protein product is CASKEGGPGETQYF.

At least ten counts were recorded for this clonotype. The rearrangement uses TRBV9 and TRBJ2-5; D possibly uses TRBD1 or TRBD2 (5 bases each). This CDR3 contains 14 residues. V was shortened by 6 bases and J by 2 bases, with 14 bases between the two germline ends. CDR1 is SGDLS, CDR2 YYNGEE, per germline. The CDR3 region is CASTPGQGQETQYF. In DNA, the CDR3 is TGTGCCAGCACCCCGGGGCAGGGACAAGAGACCCAGTACTTC.

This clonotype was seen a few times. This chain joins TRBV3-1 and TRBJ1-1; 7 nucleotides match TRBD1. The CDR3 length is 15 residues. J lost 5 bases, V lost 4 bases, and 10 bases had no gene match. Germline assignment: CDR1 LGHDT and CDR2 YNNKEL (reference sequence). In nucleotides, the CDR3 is TGTGCCAGCAGCCCAACCGGGACAGTAAGAACTGAAGCTTTCTTT. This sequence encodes CASSPTGTVRTEAFF.

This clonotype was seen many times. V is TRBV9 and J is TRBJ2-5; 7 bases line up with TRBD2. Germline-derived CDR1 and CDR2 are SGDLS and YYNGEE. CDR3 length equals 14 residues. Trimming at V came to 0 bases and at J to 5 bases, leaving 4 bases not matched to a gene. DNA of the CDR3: TGTGCCAGCAGCGTAGGGCGGCGGGGGGAGACCCAGTACTTC. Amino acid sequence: CASSVGRRGETQYF.

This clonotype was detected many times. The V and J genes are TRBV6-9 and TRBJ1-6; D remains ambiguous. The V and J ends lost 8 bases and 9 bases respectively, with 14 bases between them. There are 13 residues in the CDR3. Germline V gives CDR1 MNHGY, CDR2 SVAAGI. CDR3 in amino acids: CASRWVFGSPLHF. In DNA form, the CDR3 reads TGTGCCAGCCGCTGGGTTTTTGGTTCACCCCTCCACTTT.

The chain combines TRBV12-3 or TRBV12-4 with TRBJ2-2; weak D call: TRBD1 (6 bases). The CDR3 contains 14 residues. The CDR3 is CAGSAGANTGELFF. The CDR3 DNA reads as TGTGCAGGTTCGGCAGGGGCCAACACCGGGGAGCTGTTTTTT.

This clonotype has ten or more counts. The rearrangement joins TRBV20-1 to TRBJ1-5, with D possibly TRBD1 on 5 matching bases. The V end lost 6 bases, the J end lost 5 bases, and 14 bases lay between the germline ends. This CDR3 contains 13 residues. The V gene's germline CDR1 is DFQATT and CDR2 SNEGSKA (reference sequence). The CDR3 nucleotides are TGCAGTGCAGTGACAGAACGACATCAGCCCCAGCATTTT. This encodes CSAVTERHQPQHF.

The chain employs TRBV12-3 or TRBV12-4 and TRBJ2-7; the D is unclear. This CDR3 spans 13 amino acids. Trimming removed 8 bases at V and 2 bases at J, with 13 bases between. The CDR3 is CASCSEPPYEQYV. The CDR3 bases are TGTGCCAGCTGTTCGGAGCCCCCCTACGAGCAGTACGTC.

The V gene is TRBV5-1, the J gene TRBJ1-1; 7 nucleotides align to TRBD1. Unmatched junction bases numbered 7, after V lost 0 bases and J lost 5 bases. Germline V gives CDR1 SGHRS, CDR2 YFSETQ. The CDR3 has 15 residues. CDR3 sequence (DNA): TGCGCCAGCAGCTTGGAGACAGGGTGGACGACTGAAGCTTTCTTT. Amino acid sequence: CASSLETGWTTEAFF.

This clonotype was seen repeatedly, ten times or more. The CDR3 loop is CASRLDGAYEQYF. The CDR3, as DNA: TGTGCCAGCAGACTGGACGGAGCCTACGAGCAGTACTTC. This sequence joins TRBV6-1 and TRBJ2-7; D not certain. Between the trimmed V and J ends, which lost 6 bases and 2 bases, there was a span of 11 bases. The CDR3 is 13 amino acids. Germline CDR1 is MNHNS and CDR2 is SASEGT.

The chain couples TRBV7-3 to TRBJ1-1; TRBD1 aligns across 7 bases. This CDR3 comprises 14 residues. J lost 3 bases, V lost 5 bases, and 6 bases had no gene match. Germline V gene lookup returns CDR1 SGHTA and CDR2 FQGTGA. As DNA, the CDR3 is TGTGCCAGCAGCCCGGGACAGAAGTACACTGAAGCTTTCTTT. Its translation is CASSPGQKYTEAFF.

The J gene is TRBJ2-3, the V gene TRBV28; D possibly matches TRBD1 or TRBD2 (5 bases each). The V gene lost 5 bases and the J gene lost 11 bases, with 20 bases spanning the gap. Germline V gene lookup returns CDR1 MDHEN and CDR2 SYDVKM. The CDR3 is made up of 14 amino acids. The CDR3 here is CASSPRGEGNMQYF. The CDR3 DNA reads TGTGCCAGCAGTCCCCGGGGCGAGGGGAATATGCAGTATTTT.

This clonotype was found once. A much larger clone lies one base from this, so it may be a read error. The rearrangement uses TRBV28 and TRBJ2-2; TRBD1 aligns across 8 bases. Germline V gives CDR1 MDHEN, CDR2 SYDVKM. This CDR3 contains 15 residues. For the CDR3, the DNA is TGTGCCAGCAGCCACAGGGGGATTAGGGCCGGGGAGCTGTGTTTT. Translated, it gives CASSHRGIRAGELCF. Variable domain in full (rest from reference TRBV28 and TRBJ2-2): DVKVTQSSRYLVKRTGEKVFLECVQDMDHENMFWYRQDPGLGLRLIYFSYDVKMKEKGDIPEGYSVSREKKERFSLILESASTNQTSMYLCASSHRGIRAGELCFGEGSRLTVL.

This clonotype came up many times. CDR3 region: CASSVGTNSYGYTF. In nucleotides, the CDR3 is TGTGCCAGCAGCGTAGGAACTAACTCCTATGGCTACACCTTC. The chain has TRBV9 and TRBJ1-2, with no clear D. V lost 0 bases and J 4 bases, leaving 10 bases between the germline ends. From germline, CDR1 is SGDLS and CDR2 YYNGEE. The length of the CDR3 is 14 residues.

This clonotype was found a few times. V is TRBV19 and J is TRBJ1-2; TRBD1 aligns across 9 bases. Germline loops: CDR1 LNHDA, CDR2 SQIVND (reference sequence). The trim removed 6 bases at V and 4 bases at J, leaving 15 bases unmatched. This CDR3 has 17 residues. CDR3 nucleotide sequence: TGTGCCAGTAGGGATCCCCCACAGGGGGCGCGGAGCTATGGCTACACCTTC. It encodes CASRDPPQGARSYGYTF.

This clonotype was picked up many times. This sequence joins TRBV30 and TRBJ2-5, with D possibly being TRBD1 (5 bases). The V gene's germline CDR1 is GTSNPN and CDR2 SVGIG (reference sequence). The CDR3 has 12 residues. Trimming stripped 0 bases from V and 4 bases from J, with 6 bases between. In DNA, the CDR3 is TGTGCCTGGAGTGTCCAGGGAGAGACCCAGTACTTC. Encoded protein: CAWSVQGETQYF.

Here the CDR3 DNA reads TGTGCCAGCAGACGGGACAGTCTGGGCATGGGCACCGGGGAGCTGTTTTTT. Protein: CASRRDSLGMGTGELFF. The J gene is TRBJ2-2, the V gene TRBV12-3 or TRBV12-4, with TRBD1 matching over 7 bases. V was pared by 6 bases and J by 4 bases, with 14 bases of the junction left unmatched. The CDR3 loop spans 17 amino acids.

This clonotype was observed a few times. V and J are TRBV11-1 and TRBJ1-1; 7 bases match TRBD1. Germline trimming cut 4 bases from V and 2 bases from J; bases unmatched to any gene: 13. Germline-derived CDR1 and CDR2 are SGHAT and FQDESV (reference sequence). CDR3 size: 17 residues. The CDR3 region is CASSSTGGGLGNTEAFF. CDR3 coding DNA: TGTGCCAGCAGCTCCACCGGAGGGGGCCTAGGAAACACTGAAGCTTTCTTT.